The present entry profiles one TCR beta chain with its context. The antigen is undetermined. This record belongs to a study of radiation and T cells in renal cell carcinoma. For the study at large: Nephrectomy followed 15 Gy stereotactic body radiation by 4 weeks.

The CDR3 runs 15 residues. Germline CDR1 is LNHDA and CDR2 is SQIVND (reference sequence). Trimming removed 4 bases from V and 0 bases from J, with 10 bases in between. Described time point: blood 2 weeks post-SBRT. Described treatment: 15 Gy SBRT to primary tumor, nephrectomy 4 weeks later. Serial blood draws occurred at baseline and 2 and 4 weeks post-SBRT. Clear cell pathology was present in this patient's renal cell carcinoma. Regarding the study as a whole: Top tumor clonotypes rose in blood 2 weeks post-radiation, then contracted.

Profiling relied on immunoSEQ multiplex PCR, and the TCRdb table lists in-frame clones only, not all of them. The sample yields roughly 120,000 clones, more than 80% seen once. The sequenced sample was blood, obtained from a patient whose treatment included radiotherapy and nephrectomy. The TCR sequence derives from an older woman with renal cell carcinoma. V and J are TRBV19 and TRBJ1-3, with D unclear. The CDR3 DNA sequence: TGTGCCAGTAGTAACAAGGGATTCTCTGGAAACACCATATATTTT. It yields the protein CASSNKGFSGNTIYF.